Following are 22 T cell receptor beta chains from one sample sequenced in a study of T cells in Graves' hyperthyroidism and ophthalmopathy. Researchers amplified the TCR beta CDR3 regions from RNA transcripts. The study used the HTBI primer set for a first-round RT-PCR of the TCR CDR3. TCRdb used MiXCR to reprocess the multiplex PCR reads, holding one entry per CDR3 protein. The sample has 450,000 to 600,000 distinct CDR3 sequences; nearly 20% are singletons. The sample was blood. These receptors all come from a man aged 40-50 years with Graves' ophthalmopathy.

The chain is built from TRBV4-1 and TRBJ2-7, with D possibly being TRBD1 (5 bases). Trimming shortened V by 1 base and J by 3 bases, and 16 bases separated the two germline ends. CDR1 MGHRA and CDR2 YSYEKL come from the germline V gene. The CDR3 is made up of 16 amino acids. The DNA of the CDR3 is TGCGCCAGCAGCCAAGGAGACAGCTTATGGAACTACGAGCAGTACTTC. Protein sequence: CASSQGDSLWNYEQYF.

Regarding this clonotype: An end of the junction does not agree with germline; a read error may underlie this. J is TRBJ1-4 and V is TRBV19; D ambiguous. The CDR3 loop spans 14 amino acids. CDR1 and CDR2 from the germline V gene are LNHDA and SQIVND (reference sequence). CDR3 nucleotides: TGTGCCGGTAGGGCCGGGTTTACTAATGAAAAACTGTTTTTT. Translated: CAGRAGFTNEKLFF.

This clonotype was counted a few times. The chain is built from TRBV5-1 and TRBJ1-4; D gene ambiguous. This CDR3 spans 14 amino acids. Trimming left V 2 bases short and J 8 bases short, with 13 bases between. Per germline, CDR1 SGHRS and CDR2 YFSETQ. The CDR3 coding sequence is TGCGCCAGCAGCTTAGATCAGTACCGAGAAAAACTGTTTTTT. Its protein is CASSLDQYREKLFF. Filled out from reference TRBV5-1 and TRBJ1-4, the complete variable domain reads KAGVTQTPRYLIKTRGQQVTLSCSPISGHRSVSWYQQTPGQGLQFLFEYFSETQRNKGNFPGRFSGRQFSNSRSEMNVSTLELGDSALYLCASSLDQYREKLFFGSGTQLSVL.

J is TRBJ2-3 and V is TRBV27; weak D call: TRBD2 (6 bases). The CDR3 runs 15 residues. V lost 7 bases and J 4 bases, leaving 18 bases between the germline ends. Germline CDR1 reads MNHEY; CDR2 reads SMNVEV (reference sequence). The CDR3, as DNA: TGTGCCAGCACCCCCGGGACTTCTGCGGCAGATACGCAGTATTTT. Amino acid sequence: CASTPGTSAADTQYF.

This clonotype was detected a few times. V gene TRBV6-1 combines with J gene TRBJ1-6; perhaps TRBD1 as D (5 bases). The CDR3 consists of 16 residues. Germline loops: CDR1 MNHNS, CDR2 SASEGT. Trimming took off 2 bases at V and 9 bases at J, with 17 bases between the two ends. CDR3 DNA: TGTGCCAGCAGTGAAATCGGCGTCGGGGGGAGTTCACCCCTCCACTTT. It codes for CASSEIGVGGSSPLHF.

This clonotype was observed at least ten times. J is TRBJ2-1 and V is TRBV18; D is perhaps TRBD1 or TRBD2 (5 bases each). V dropped 5 bases and J dropped 5 bases, with 10 bases sitting between them. Per the germline V gene, CDR1 is KGHSH and CDR2 is LQKENI. There are 13 residues in the CDR3. This CDR3 is CASSGTVNNEQFF. The CDR3 nucleotides are TGTGCCAGCTCAGGGACGGTCAACAATGAGCAGTTCTTC.

This rearrangement joins TRBV24-1 to TRBJ2-1, with 12 bases that match TRBD2. The germline gives CDR1 KGHDR, CDR2 SFDVKD. This CDR3 is 15 amino acids long. After removal of 5 bases from V and 8 bases from J, the junction contained 6 bases not matched to a gene. The CDR3 loop reads CATSGSSGGVYEQFF. The CDR3 DNA is TGTGCCACCAGTGGTTCTAGCGGGGGGGTCTATGAGCAGTTCTTC.

This clonotype was counted a few times. This chain joins TRBV3-1 and TRBJ2-5; no reliable D call. Germline loops: CDR1 LGHDT, CDR2 YNNKEL (reference sequence). V shed 0 bases and J shed 2 bases, with 10 bases lying between them. The CDR3 length is 15 residues. The CDR3 DNA reads TGTGCCAGCAGCCAAGATCTTGGGGTTCAAGAGACCCAGTACTTC. This encodes CASSQDLGVQETQYF.

This clonotype was counted between two and nine times. This chain uses TRBV2 with TRBJ2-6; D possibly corresponds to TRBD2 (6 bases). Per germline, CDR1 SNHLY and CDR2 FYNNEI. The V and J ends lost 11 bases and 5 bases respectively, with 16 bases between them. The CDR3 totals 14 residues. CDR3 DNA: TGTGCCCGAGCCGGGACTTCTTGGGCCAACGTCCTGACTTTC. It is translated as CARAGTSWANVLTF.

A few counts support this clonotype. The V and J genes are TRBV7-9 and TRBJ2-1, with TRBD1 as a possible D gene (6 bases). Germline V gene lookup returns CDR1 SEHNR and CDR2 FQNEAQ (reference sequence). The CDR3 runs to 14 residues. V was shortened by 5 bases and J by 10 bases, with 18 bases between the two germline ends. This chain's CDR3 is CASSHNKGVVEQFF. CDR3 nucleotide sequence: TGTGCCAGCAGCCACAACAAGGGGGTCGTGGAGCAGTTCTTC.

The J gene is TRBJ2-7, the V gene TRBV20-1; either TRBD1 or TRBD2 may supply D (5 bases each). The CDR3 covers 15 residues. V was trimmed by 3 bases and J by 1 base, leaving 16 bases between them. Per germline, CDR1 DFQATT and CDR2 SNEGSKA (reference sequence). In DNA, the CDR3 is TGCAGTGCTAGTGCCCTCCGGGGCCCTTCCTACGAGCAGTACTTC. This sequence encodes CSASALRGPSYEQYF.

This clonotype was seen a handful of times. This chain connects TRBV12-3 or TRBV12-4 to TRBJ2-1; D call uncertain. The CDR3 spans 12 residues. V gave up 5 bases and J gave up 8 bases, with 10 bases separating them. CDR3 nucleotides: TGTGCCAGCAGTGTCGTAGGCGATGAGCAGTTCTTC. Amino acid sequence: CASSVVGDEQFF.

A few counts support this clonotype. The genes are TRBV28 and TRBJ2-7; D uncertain. V was shortened by 5 bases and J by 1 base, with 15 bases between the two germline ends. This CDR3 region has 15 residues. Germline V gives CDR1 MDHEN, CDR2 SYDVKM. The CDR3 loop reads CASSETSRRSYEQYF. The CDR3 nucleotides read TGTGCCAGCAGTGAGACGTCGAGAAGGTCCTACGAGCAGTACTTC.

The rearrangement uses TRBV6-1 and TRBJ2-5; unclear D gene. Per the germline V gene, CDR1 is MNHNS and CDR2 is SASEGT. Trimming removed 6 bases from V and 5 bases from J, with 10 bases in between. This CDR3 spans 12 amino acids. The CDR3 DNA reads TGTGCCAGCAGAGACTCCTGGGAGACCCAGTACTTC. Residues: CASRDSWETQYF.

This clonotype was seen a few times. The J gene is TRBJ1-4, the V gene TRBV12-3 or TRBV12-4; 7 nucleotides match TRBD1. V lost 5 bases to trimming and J lost 8 bases; unmatched junction nucleotides: 5. CDR3 length equals 13 residues. The CDR3 DNA is TGTGCCAGCAGTGTACAGGGGAAGGAAAAACTGTTTTTT. It codes for CASSVQGKEKLFF.

This clonotype has more than one count but fewer than ten. This chain uses TRBV7-2 with TRBJ1-2; 7 bases fit TRBD1. There are 14 residues in the CDR3. Trimming cost V 5 bases and J 5 bases; bases outside gene matches: 8. Germline CDR1 is SGHTA and CDR2 is FQGNSA. The CDR3 DNA is TGTGCCAGCAGCCTCGACAGGGCACGATATGGCTACACCTTC. Its protein is CASSLDRARYGYTF.

In this sample, this clonotype turned up once. This may be a read error, as it is one base from a much larger clone. This chain connects TRBV6-1 to TRBJ1-6; 8 bases are a match to TRBD1. Looked up from germline, CDR1 is MNHNS and CDR2 is SASEGT. The CDR3 is made up of 15 amino acids. J lost 0 bases, V lost 6 bases, and 1 base had no gene match. The chain's CDR3 is CASRTGDSYNSPLHF. DNA of the CDR3: TGTGCCAGCAGGACAGGGGACTCCTATAATTCACCCCTCCACTTT.

This chain joins TRBV5-1 and TRBJ1-2; D gene ambiguous. The CDR3 covers 12 residues. The germline V and J ends were trimmed by 0 bases and 7 bases, with 7 bases remaining between them. Per the germline V gene, CDR1 is SGHRS and CDR2 is YFSETQ. The CDR3 spells CASSLDSPGYTF. CDR3 sequence (DNA): TGCGCCAGCAGCTTGGACAGCCCTGGCTACACCTTC. The entire variable domain, with the rest obtained from reference TRBV5-1 and TRBJ1-2, is as follows: KAGVTQTPRYLIKTRGQQVTLSCSPISGHRSVSWYQQTPGQGLQFLFEYFSETQRNKGNFPGRFSGRQFSNSRSEMNVSTLELGDSALYLCASSLDSPGYTFGSGTRLTVV.

This clonotype was seen repeatedly, ten times or more. The chain couples TRBV7-8 to TRBJ2-3; D unclear. V was pared by 7 bases and J by 0 bases, with 14 bases between. The CDR3 spans 15 residues. Germline values: CDR1 SGHVS, CDR2 FQNEAQ. In nucleotides, the CDR3 is TGTGCCAGCACCCCCTTTGCGGCTAGCACAGATACGCAGTATTTT. This encodes CASTPFAASTDTQYF.

This chain's CDR3 is CASSYSGRAGGELFF. Written as DNA, the CDR3 is TGTGCCAGCAGCTATAGCGGGAGGGCCGGCGGGGAGCTGTTTTTT. The genes are TRBV7-3 and TRBJ2-2; 11 nucleotides agree with TRBD2. Germline trimming cut 4 bases from V and 7 bases from J; bases unmatched to any gene: 5. The CDR3 has 15 residues. Germline V gene sequence: CDR1 SGHTA, CDR2 FQGTGA. Looking up the rest from reference TRBV7-3 and TRBJ2-2 gives the full variable domain: GAGVSQTPSNKVTEKGKYVELRCDPISGHTALYWYRQSLGQGPEFLIYFQGTGAADDSGLPNDRFFAVRPEGSVSTLKIQRTERGDSAVYLCASSYSGRAGGELFFGEGSRLTVL.

V is TRBV7-8 and J is TRBJ1-5; no clear D. The CDR3 extends over 14 amino acids. Trimming pared 5 bases from V and 7 bases from J, leaving 15 bases between. Looked up from germline, CDR1 is SGHVS and CDR2 is FQNEAQ. CDR3 in DNA: TGTGCCAGCAGCACGAAGAGGGATAGCCAGCCCCAGCATTTT. This codes for CASSTKRDSQPQHF.

This clonotype was seen repeatedly, ten times or more. This chain uses TRBV11-2 with TRBJ2-1; possible D gene TRBD2, 6 bases. V was shortened by 1 base and J by 6 bases, with 16 bases between the two germline ends. Germline V gene lookup returns CDR1 SGHAT and CDR2 FQNNGV. The CDR3 has 16 residues. CDR3 DNA: TGTGCCAGCAGCTTAGGGGAACTAGCTCTAGGCAATGAGCAGTTCTTC. Its translation is CASSLGELALGNEQFF.